This T cell receptor (beta chain) emerged from a study of cytomegalovirus exposure and HLA in healthy donors. Overall study results and limits: Earlier analysis found most TCR beta V segments productive about 90% or about 30% of the time. In a later analysis, common viral pathogens appeared linked to several of the most significant clusters.

The study ran its PCR with 60 Vbeta and 13 Jbeta primers. How the authors handled the data: Approximately 11 million of 75 million to 85 million unique TCR beta chains were shared, per a later count. Sequencing was performed with immunoSEQ multiplex PCR; in TCRdb, only in-frame clones are kept and a portion is missing. D and trimming come from the DNA, and the V and J calls and clone size come from that table. Across 150,000 or so clones, the top ten clones capture approximately 1.6% of the sample. About this clone itself: Antigen: not known.

CDR1 and CDR2 from the germline V gene are SGHDN and FVKESK. Trimming removed 1 base at V and 5 bases at J, with 5 bases between. The CDR3 is 12 amino acids. V usage is TRBV14 and J usage is TRBJ2-5, with no clear D. The source material was PBMCs. The clonotype comes from a man aged 18 to 35 in good health and CMV-seronegative. CDR3 sequence reads: CASSQALETQYF. CDR3 bases: TGTGCCAGCAGCCAAGCCCTCGAGACCCAGTACTTC.